This TCR beta chain was retrieved from a study of neoadjuvant nivolumab and ipilimumab in lung cancer. Findings of the study overall: TCR sequencing covered a small number of samples. TCR richness and clonality were higher in tumors than adjacent uninvolved lung.

The CDR3 contains 14 residues. V dropped 0 bases and J dropped 5 bases, with 12 bases sitting between them. In germline, CDR1 is SGDLS, CDR2 YYNGEE. Turning to this clone: The antigen remains undetermined.

Here immunoSEQ multiplex PCR was the method, and the copy in TCRdb shows in-frame clones only, minus some. This sample yields 30,000 or so clones, of which around 90% are seen a single time; 2.1% belongs to the top ten. This clonotype originated in an adult with non-small cell lung cancer. The sample in question was peripheral blood, obtained after neoadjuvant nivolumab, alone or with ipilimumab, at or shortly before surgery. The rearrangement links TRBV9 to TRBJ2-7; D unresolved. CDR3 loop: CASSVVPGVHEQYF. Written as DNA, the CDR3 is TGTGCCAGCAGCGTAGTCCCAGGAGTCCACGAGCAGTACTTC.